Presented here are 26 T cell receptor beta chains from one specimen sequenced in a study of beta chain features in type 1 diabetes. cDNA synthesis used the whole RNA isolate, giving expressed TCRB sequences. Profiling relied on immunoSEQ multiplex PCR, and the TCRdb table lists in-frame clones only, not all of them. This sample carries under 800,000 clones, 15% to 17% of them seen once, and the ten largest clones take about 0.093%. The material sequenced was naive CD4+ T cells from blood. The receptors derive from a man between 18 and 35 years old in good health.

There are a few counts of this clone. CDR3 loop: CASSFSDRGREKLFF. The CDR3 DNA sequence: TGTGCCAGCAGTTTCTCTGACAGGGGGCGCGAAAAACTGTTTTTT. The gene calls are TRBV27 and TRBJ1-4, with TRBD1 matching over 10 bases. CDR3 length: 15 amino acids. J gave up 8 bases and V 3 bases, and 6 bases lay outside the gene matches. Germline CDR1 is MNHEY and CDR2 is SMNVEV (reference sequence).

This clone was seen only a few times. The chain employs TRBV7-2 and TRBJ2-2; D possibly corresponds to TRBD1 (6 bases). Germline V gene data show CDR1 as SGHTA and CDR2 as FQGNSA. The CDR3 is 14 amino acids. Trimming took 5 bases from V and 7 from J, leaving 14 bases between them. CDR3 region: CASSLQGRGGELFF. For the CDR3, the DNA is TGTGCCAGCAGCCTACAGGGACGGGGCGGGGAGCTGTTTTTT.

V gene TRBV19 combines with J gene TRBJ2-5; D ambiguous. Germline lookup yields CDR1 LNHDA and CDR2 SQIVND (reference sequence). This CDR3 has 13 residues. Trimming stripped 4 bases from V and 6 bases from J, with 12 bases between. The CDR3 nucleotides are TGTGCCAGTAGTACAACCAGTCGAAAGACCCAGTACTTC. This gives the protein CASSTTSRKTQYF.

CDR3 loop: CASSSLAEGPEAFF. CDR3 bases: TGTGCCAGCAGTAGTCTCGCAGAGGGGCCTGAAGCTTTCTTT. The chain employs TRBV11-2 and TRBJ1-1, with D possibly being TRBD1 (5 bases). The V end lost 6 bases, the J end lost 6 bases, and 17 bases lay between the germline ends. Germline CDR1 and CDR2: SGHAT and FQNNGV. The CDR3 is 14 amino acids. The whole variable domain, remainder taken from reference TRBV11-2 and TRBJ1-1, is EAGVAQSPRYKIIEKRQSVAFWCNPISGHATLYWYQQILGQGPKLLIQFQNNGVVDDSQLPKDRFSAERLKGVDSTLKIQPAKLEDSAVYLCASSSLAEGPEAFFGQGTRLTVV.

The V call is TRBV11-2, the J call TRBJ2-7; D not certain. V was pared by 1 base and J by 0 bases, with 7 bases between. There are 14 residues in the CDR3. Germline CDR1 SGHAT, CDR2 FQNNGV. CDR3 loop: CASSLGIPSYEQYF. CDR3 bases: TGTGCCAGCAGCTTAGGGATCCCCTCCTACGAGCAGTACTTC.

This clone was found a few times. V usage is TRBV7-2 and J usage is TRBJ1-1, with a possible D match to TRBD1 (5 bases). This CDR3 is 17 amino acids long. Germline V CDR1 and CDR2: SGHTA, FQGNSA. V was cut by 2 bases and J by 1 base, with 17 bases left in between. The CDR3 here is CASSLWGRERTNTEAFF. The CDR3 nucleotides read TGTGCCAGCAGCTTATGGGGCCGGGAGCGAACGAACACTGAAGCTTTCTTT.

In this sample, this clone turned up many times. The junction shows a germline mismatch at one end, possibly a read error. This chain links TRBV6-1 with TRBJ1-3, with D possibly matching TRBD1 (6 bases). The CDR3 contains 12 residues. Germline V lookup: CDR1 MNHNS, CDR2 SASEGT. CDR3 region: CASSEQGQGRNF. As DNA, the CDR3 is TGTGCCAGCAGTGAACAGGGGCAGGGGAGAAATTTT.

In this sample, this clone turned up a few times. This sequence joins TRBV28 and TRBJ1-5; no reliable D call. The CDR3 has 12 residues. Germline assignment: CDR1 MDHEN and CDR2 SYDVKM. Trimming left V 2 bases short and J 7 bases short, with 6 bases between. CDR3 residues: CASSLEGQPQHF. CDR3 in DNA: TGTGCCAGCAGTTTAGAGGGACAGCCCCAGCATTTT. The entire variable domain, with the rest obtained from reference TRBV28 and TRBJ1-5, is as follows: DVKVTQSSRYLVKRTGEKVFLECVQDMDHENMFWYRQDPGLGLRLIYFSYDVKMKEKGDIPEGYSVSREKKERFSLILESASTNQTSMYLCASSLEGQPQHFGDGTRLSIL.

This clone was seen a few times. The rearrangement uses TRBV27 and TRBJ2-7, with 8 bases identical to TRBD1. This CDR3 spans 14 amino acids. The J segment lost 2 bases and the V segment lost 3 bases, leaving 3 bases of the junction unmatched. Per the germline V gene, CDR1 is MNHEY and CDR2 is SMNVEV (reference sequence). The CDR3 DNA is TGTGCCAGCAGTTTTAGGACAGGGACCTACGAGCAGTACTTC. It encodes CASSFRTGTYEQYF.

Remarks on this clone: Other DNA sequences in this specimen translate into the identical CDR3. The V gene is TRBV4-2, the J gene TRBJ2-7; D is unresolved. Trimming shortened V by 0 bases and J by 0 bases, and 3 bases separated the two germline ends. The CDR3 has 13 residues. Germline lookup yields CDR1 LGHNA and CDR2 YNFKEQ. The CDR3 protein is CASSQESSYEQYF. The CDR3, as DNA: TGTGCCAGCAGCCAAGAATCCTCCTACGAGCAGTACTTC.

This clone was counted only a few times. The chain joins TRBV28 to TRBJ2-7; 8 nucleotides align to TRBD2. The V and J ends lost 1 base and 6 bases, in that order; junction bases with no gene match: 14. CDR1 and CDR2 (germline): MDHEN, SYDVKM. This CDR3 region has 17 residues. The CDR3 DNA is TGTGCCAGCAGTTTATCCAGGACGGCAGTAGCGGGGCCCGAGCAGTACTTC. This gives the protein CASSLSRTAVAGPEQYF.

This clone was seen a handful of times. This chain's CDR3 is CASSSSNSNQPQHF. In DNA form, the CDR3 reads TGTGCCAGCAGTTCCAGTAATAGCAATCAGCCCCAGCATTTT. The chain recombines TRBV27 with TRBJ1-5; D uncertain. In germline, CDR1 is MNHEY, CDR2 SMNVEV (reference sequence). This CDR3 is built from 14 residues. Trimming left V 4 bases short and J 0 bases short, with 7 bases between.

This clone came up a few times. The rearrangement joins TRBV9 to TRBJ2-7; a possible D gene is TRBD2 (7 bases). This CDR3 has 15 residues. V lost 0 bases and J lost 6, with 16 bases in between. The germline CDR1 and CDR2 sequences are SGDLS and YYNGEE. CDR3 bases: TGTGCCAGCAGCGTAGCGGGGGGCGACACACCCGAGCAGTACTTC. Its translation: CASSVAGGDTPEQYF.

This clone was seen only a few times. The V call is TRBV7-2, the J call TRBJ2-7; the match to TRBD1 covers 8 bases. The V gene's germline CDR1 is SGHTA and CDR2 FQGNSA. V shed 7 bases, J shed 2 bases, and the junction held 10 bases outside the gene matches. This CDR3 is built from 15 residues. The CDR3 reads CASTSGQGITYEQYF. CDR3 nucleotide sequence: TGTGCCAGCACCAGTGGACAGGGCATCACCTACGAGCAGTACTTC.

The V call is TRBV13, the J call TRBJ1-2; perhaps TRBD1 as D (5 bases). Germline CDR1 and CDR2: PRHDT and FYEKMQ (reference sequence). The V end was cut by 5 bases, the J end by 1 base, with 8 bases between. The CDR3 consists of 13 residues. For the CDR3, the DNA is TGTGCCAGCAGCACCAGGGTTAACTATGGCTACACCTTC. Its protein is CASSTRVNYGYTF.

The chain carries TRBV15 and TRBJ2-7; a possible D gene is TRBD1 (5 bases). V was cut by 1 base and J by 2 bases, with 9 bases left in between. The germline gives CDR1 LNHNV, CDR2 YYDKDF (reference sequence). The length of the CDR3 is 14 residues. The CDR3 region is CATSRAGLTYEQYF. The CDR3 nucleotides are TGTGCCACCAGCAGAGCAGGGTTAACCTACGAGCAGTACTTC.

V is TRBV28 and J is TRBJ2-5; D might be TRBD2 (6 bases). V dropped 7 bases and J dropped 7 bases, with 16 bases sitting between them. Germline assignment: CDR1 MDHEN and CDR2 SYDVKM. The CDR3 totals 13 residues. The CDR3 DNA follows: TGTGCCAGCAAGAAGGGCGGGGAAGGGACCCAGTACTTC. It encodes CASKKGGEGTQYF.

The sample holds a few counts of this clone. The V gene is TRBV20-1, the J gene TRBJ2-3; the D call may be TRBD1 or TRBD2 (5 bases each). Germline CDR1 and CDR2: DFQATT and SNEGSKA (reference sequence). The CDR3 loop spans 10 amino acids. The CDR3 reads CRRGSDTQYF. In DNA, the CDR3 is TGCAGGAGGGGTTCAGATACGCAGTATTTT.

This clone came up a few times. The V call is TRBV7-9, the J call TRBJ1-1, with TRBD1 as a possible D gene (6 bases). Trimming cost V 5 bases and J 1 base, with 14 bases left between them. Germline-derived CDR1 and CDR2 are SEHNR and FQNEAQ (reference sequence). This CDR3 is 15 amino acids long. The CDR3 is CASSRLRDTNTEAFF. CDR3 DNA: TGTGCCAGCAGCCGGCTACGGGACACGAACACTGAAGCTTTCTTT.

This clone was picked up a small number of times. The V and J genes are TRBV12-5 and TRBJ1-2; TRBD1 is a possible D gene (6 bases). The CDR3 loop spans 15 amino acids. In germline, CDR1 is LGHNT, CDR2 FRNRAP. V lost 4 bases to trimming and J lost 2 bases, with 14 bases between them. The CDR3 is CASGSTSQGNYGYTF. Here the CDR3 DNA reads TGTGCTAGTGGTTCCACCTCACAGGGAAACTATGGCTACACCTTC.

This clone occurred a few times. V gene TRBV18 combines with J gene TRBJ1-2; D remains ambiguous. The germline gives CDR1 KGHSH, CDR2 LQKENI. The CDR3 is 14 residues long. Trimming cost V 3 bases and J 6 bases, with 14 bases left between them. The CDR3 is CASSPVEPADGYTF. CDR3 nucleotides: TGTGCCAGCTCACCTGTGGAGCCGGCTGATGGCTACACCTTC.

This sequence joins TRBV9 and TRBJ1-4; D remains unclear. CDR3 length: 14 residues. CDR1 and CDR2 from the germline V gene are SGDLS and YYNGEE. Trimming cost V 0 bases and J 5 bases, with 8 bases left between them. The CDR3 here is CASSVEVINEKLFF. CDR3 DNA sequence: TGTGCCAGCAGCGTAGAGGTGATAAATGAAAAACTGTTTTTT.

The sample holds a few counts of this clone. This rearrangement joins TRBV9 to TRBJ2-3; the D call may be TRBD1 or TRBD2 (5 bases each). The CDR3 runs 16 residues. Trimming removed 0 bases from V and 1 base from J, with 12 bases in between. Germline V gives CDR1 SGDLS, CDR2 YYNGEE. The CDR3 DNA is TGTGCCAGCAGCGTAGAAGGGGACCGGCGCACAGATACGCAGTATTTT. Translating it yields CASSVEGDRRTDTQYF.

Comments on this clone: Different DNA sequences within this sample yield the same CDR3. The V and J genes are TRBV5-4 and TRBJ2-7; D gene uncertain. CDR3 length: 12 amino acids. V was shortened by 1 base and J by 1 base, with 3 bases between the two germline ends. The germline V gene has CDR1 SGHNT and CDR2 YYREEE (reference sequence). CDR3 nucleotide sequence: TGTGCCAGCAGCTTGCGTTCCTACGAGCAGTACTTC. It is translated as CASSLRSYEQYF.

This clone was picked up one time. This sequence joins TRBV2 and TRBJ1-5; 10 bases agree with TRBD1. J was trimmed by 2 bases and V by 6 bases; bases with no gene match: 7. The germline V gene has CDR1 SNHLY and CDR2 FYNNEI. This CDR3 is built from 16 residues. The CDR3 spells CASRAAGTGGNQPQHF. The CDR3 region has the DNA TGTGCCAGCAGAGCCGCCGGGACAGGGGGCAATCAGCCCCAGCATTTT.

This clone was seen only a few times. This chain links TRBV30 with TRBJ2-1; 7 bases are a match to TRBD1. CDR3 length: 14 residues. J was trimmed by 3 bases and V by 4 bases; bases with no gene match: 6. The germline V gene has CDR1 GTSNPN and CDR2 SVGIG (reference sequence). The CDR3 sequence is CAWKGQTNYNEQFF. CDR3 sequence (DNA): TGTGCCTGGAAGGGACAGACTAACTACAATGAGCAGTTCTTC.